Below are 24 T cell receptor beta chains sequenced from a single sample in a study of blood T cell repertoires in COVID-19. This table comes from immunoSEQ multiplex PCR, and its TCRdb copy is limited to in-frame clones, with some not included. Among more than 120,000 clones, more than 75% were seen once, and the ten largest hold about 2.5%. The source material was peripheral blood. These receptors originate from a human donor with acute or convalescent COVID-19. The donor label of this sample is uncertain.

This clone was detected only a few times. The chain is built from TRBV5-4 and TRBJ1-4; D is perhaps TRBD1 (5 bases). This CDR3 region has 14 residues. Trimming removed 3 bases from V and 6 bases from J, with 12 bases in between. From germline, CDR1 is SGHNT and CDR2 YYREEE (reference sequence). In nucleotides, the CDR3 is TGTGCCAGCAGCTCTCTGGGAGGGGATGAAAAACTGTTTTTT. Translated, it gives CASSSLGGDEKLFF. Filled out from reference TRBV5-4 and TRBJ1-4, the complete variable domain reads ETGVTQSPTHLIKTRGQQVTLRCSSQSGHNTVSWYQQALGQGPQFIFQYYREEENGRGNFPPRFSGLQFPNYSSELNVNALELDDSALYLCASSSLGGDEKLFFGSGTQLSVL.

This sequence joins TRBV7-9 and TRBJ2-3, with D unclear. Germline loops: CDR1 SEHNR, CDR2 FQNEAQ (reference sequence). The CDR3 extends over 12 amino acids. Trimming cost V 1 base and J 6 bases, with 5 bases left between them. The CDR3 coding sequence is TGTGCCAGCAGCTTAGTATCCGATACGCAGTATTTT. Its translation: CASSLVSDTQYF.

The chain couples TRBV5-4 to TRBJ2-7; tentative D call: TRBD1 (5 bases). CDR1 is SGHNT, CDR2 YYREEE, per germline (reference sequence). There are 15 residues in the CDR3. V was clipped by 4 bases and J by 7 bases, with 21 bases between them. The CDR3: CASSASTDTLVEQYF. CDR3 sequence (DNA): TGTGCCAGCAGCGCCTCGACAGATACCTTAGTTGAGCAGTACTTC. Drawing the rest from reference TRBV5-4 and TRBJ2-7, the complete variable domain is ETGVTQSPTHLIKTRGQQVTLRCSSQSGHNTVSWYQQALGQGPQFIFQYYREEENGRGNFPPRFSGLQFPNYSSELNVNALELDDSALYLCASSASTDTLVEQYFGPGTRLTVT.

This clone was counted only a few times. V gene TRBV7-9 combines with J gene TRBJ2-5, with 9 bases identical to TRBD1. Germline V lookup: CDR1 SEHNR, CDR2 FQNEAQ (reference sequence). Trimming at V came to 5 bases and at J to 1 base, leaving 8 bases not matched to a gene. The CDR3 is made up of 16 amino acids. CDR3 in amino acids: CASSLQTGGFQETQYF. CDR3 nucleotides: TGTGCCAGCAGCCTACAGACAGGGGGTTTCCAAGAGACCCAGTACTTC.

The chain links TRBV6-5 to TRBJ2-7; no definite D call. CDR3 size: 13 residues. Germline V gene lookup returns CDR1 MNHEY and CDR2 SVGAGI. Between the trimmed V and J ends, which lost 8 bases and 3 bases, there was a span of 14 bases. The DNA for the CDR3 is TGTGCCAGCGCCGTCTACACAGACTACGAGCAGTACGTC. This encodes CASAVYTDYEQYV.

The V gene is TRBV5-1, the J gene TRBJ1-1; TRBD1 agrees at 7 bases. Trimming cost V 3 bases and J 4 bases; bases outside gene matches: 9. CDR1 is SGHRS, CDR2 YFSETQ, per germline. The CDR3 sequence is 15 residues long. The CDR3 coding sequence is TGCGCCAGCAGCTCTGAATACAGGGGTAGCACTGAAGCTTTCTTT. Its protein product is CASSSEYRGSTEAFF.

The chain links TRBV4-3 to TRBJ2-7, with D tentatively TRBD1 (6 bases). CDR3 length: 15 amino acids. With 4 bases removed from V and 3 bases from J, the gap between germline ends came to 16 bases. Germline CDR1 and CDR2: LGHNA and YSLEER. The CDR3 nucleotides are TGCGCCAGCAGCCGCAACAGGGCCCCCCTCTACGAGCAGTACTTC. Its protein is CASSRNRAPLYEQYF.

V and J are TRBV18 and TRBJ1-4, with D possibly TRBD1 on 5 matching bases. This CDR3 has 15 residues. V was pared by 3 bases and J by 7 bases, with 15 bases between. Per the germline V gene, CDR1 is KGHSH and CDR2 is LQKENI. The CDR3 here is CASSPSGDGGEKLFF. The CDR3 coding sequence is TGTGCCAGCTCACCGTCAGGAGACGGGGGTGAAAAACTGTTTTTT.

This chain connects TRBV5-1 to TRBJ2-7; TRBD1 matches at 9 bases. Germline V gene sequence: CDR1 SGHRS, CDR2 YFSETQ. J was trimmed by 2 bases and V by 7 bases; bases with no gene match: 13. CDR3 length equals 16 residues. The CDR3 protein is CASRSTWGTGTYEQYF. DNA of the CDR3: TGCGCCAGCCGCTCTACTTGGGGGACAGGGACCTACGAGCAGTACTTC.

The chain combines TRBV25-1 with TRBJ1-1, with D possibly being TRBD1 (6 bases). Germline V CDR1 and CDR2: MGHDK, SYGVNS. V lost 3 bases and J 6 bases, leaving 11 bases between the germline ends. The CDR3 spans 13 residues. This chain's CDR3 is CASSDTGWSEAFF. The CDR3 DNA follows: TGTGCCAGCAGTGACACAGGGTGGTCTGAAGCTTTCTTT.

This clone was seen a few times. One junction end does not reproduce the germline sequence, and a read error may be involved. The chain has TRBV3-1 (or the pseudogene TRBV3-2) and TRBJ1-1, with TRBD1 matching 7 bases. This CDR3 is built from 14 residues. Germline assignment: CDR1 LGHDT and CDR2 YNNKEL (reference sequence). The CDR3 nucleotides are TGTGCCAGCAGCCAAGATTTGATTGATTACGACAGGGAGTTT. This encodes CASSQDLIDYDREF.

V usage is TRBV12-3 or TRBV12-4 and J usage is TRBJ1-2; D remains unclear. Trimming took 3 bases from V and 4 from J, leaving 9 bases between them. The CDR3 has 13 amino acids. The CDR3 spells CASSFGHVYGYTF. In DNA, the CDR3 is TGTGCCAGCAGTTTTGGGCACGTCTATGGCTACACCTTC.

The rearrangement joins TRBV4-3 to TRBJ1-4; 7 nucleotides agree with TRBD1. Trimming cost V 5 bases and J 6 bases; bases outside gene matches: 9. The CDR3 spans 15 residues. Per germline, CDR1 LGHNA and CDR2 YSLEER. The CDR3 DNA sequence: TGCGCCAGCAGCTGGGCCCGCAGGGGGGATGAAAAACTGTTTTTT. Amino acids: CASSWARRGDEKLFF.

The chain carries TRBV7-8 and TRBJ2-1; 7 bases align to TRBD1. Germline trimming cut 7 bases from V and 7 bases from J; bases unmatched to any gene: 10. CDR1 SGHVS and CDR2 FQNEAQ come from the germline V gene. The CDR3 is 14 residues long. The CDR3: CASNPGTVENEQFF. Written as DNA, the CDR3 is TGTGCCAGCAATCCCGGGACAGTGGAAAATGAGCAGTTCTTC. Based on the CDR3 plus reference TRBV7-8 and TRBJ2-1, the full variable domain is GAGVSQSPRYKVAKRGQDVALRCDPISGHVSLFWYQQALGQGPEFLTYFQNEAQLDKSGLPSDRFFAERPEGSVSTLKIQRTQQEDSAVYLCASNPGTVENEQFFGPGTRLTVL.

This chain uses TRBV7-2 with TRBJ2-5, with D possibly being TRBD1 (5 bases). From germline, CDR1 is SGHTA and CDR2 FQGNSA. There are 15 residues in the CDR3. V lost 4 bases and J lost 4, with 16 bases in between. This CDR3 reads CASSSFIQVTETQYF. For the CDR3, the DNA is TGTGCCAGCAGCTCATTCATACAGGTTACAGAGACCCAGTACTTC.

The genes are TRBV5-6 and TRBJ2-4, with no clear D. Trimming shortened V by 0 bases and J by 0 bases, and 10 bases separated the two germline ends. The germline V gene has CDR1 SGHDT and CDR2 YYEEEE. CDR3 length: 16 residues. The DNA for the CDR3 is TGTGCCAGCAGCTTGGAAACTTTACTAGCCAAAAACATTCAGTACTTC. Its protein is CASSLETLLAKNIQYF.

The genes are TRBV7-2 and TRBJ1-5; 7 positions agree with TRBD1. Germline V gene lookup returns CDR1 SGHTA and CDR2 FQGNSA. The trim removed 5 bases at V and 6 bases at J, leaving 7 bases unmatched. The CDR3 covers 14 residues. CDR3 coding DNA: TGTGCCAGCAGCGGGGACAGTTCATCTCAGCCCCAGCATTTT. Translation: CASSGDSSSQPQHF.

The rearrangement joins TRBV9 to TRBJ2-5; the match to TRBD2 covers 15 bases. V gave up 4 bases and J gave up 2 bases; unmatched junction bases: 9. The CDR3 spans 18 residues. Germline CDR1 is SGDLS and CDR2 is YYNGEE. The CDR3 protein is CASSIGTSGGTFQETQYF. CDR3 bases: TGTGCCAGCAGCATCGGGACTAGCGGGGGGACGTTTCAAGAGACCCAGTACTTC.

V and J are TRBV6-5 and TRBJ1-4; D is ambiguous. Per the germline V gene, CDR1 is MNHEY and CDR2 is SVGAGI. The CDR3 length is 13 residues. The V end was cut by 5 bases, the J end by 5 bases, with 9 bases between. The CDR3 DNA reads as TGTGCCAGCAGTAGGCAGGAAAATGAAAAACTGTTTTTT. Encoded protein: CASSRQENEKLFF.

This clone appeared once. The V and J genes are TRBV7-9 and TRBJ1-2; 7 bases agree with TRBD1. Trimming took 5 bases from V and 6 from J; bases not matched to a gene: 9. Germline assignment: CDR1 SEHNR and CDR2 FQNEAQ (reference sequence). The CDR3 runs 14 residues. CDR3 sequence (DNA): TGTGCCAGCAGCCTGGTACAGGGGCGGGATGGCTACACCTTC. Translated, it gives CASSLVQGRDGYTF.

The chain employs TRBV29-1 and TRBJ2-3, with 10 bases fitting TRBD2. CDR1 is SQVTM and CDR2 is ANQGSEA in the germline V gene. The length of the CDR3 is 18 residues. Trimming at V came to 6 bases and at J to 0 bases, leaving 15 bases not matched to a gene. The CDR3 reads CSVAGTSGAAPSTDTQYF. For the CDR3, the DNA is TGCAGCGTCGCCGGCACTAGCGGGGCCGCTCCTAGCACAGATACGCAGTATTTT.

The rearrangement links TRBV7-3 to TRBJ2-1; 14 bases match TRBD2. The CDR3 is made up of 16 amino acids. From germline, CDR1 is SGHTA and CDR2 FQGTGA. After removal of 6 bases from V and 6 bases from J, the junction contained 7 bases not matched to a gene. In DNA form, the CDR3 reads TGTGCCAGCAGTCTTCCGGGACTAGCGGGAGTCAATGAGCAGTTCTTC. Translated, it gives CASSLPGLAGVNEQFF.

The chain joins TRBV28 to TRBJ1-2; 7 nucleotides line up with TRBD1. This CDR3 comprises 14 residues. CDR1 is MDHEN and CDR2 is SYDVKM in the germline V gene. V was clipped by 2 bases and J by 8 bases; unmatched bases: 8. Written as DNA, the CDR3 is TGTGCCAGCAGTTTAGAGACAGGGTACGGCGGCTACACCTTC. Translated, it gives CASSLETGYGGYTF.

The gene calls are TRBV30 and TRBJ2-1, with TRBD1 identical over 10 bases. The germline gives CDR1 GTSNPN, CDR2 SVGIG (reference sequence). V shed 1 base, J shed 3 bases, and the junction held 0 bases outside the gene matches. The CDR3 covers 14 residues. The CDR3 loop is CAWSGTGGYNEQFF. The DNA of the CDR3 is TGTGCCTGGAGTGGGACAGGGGGCTACAATGAGCAGTTCTTC.